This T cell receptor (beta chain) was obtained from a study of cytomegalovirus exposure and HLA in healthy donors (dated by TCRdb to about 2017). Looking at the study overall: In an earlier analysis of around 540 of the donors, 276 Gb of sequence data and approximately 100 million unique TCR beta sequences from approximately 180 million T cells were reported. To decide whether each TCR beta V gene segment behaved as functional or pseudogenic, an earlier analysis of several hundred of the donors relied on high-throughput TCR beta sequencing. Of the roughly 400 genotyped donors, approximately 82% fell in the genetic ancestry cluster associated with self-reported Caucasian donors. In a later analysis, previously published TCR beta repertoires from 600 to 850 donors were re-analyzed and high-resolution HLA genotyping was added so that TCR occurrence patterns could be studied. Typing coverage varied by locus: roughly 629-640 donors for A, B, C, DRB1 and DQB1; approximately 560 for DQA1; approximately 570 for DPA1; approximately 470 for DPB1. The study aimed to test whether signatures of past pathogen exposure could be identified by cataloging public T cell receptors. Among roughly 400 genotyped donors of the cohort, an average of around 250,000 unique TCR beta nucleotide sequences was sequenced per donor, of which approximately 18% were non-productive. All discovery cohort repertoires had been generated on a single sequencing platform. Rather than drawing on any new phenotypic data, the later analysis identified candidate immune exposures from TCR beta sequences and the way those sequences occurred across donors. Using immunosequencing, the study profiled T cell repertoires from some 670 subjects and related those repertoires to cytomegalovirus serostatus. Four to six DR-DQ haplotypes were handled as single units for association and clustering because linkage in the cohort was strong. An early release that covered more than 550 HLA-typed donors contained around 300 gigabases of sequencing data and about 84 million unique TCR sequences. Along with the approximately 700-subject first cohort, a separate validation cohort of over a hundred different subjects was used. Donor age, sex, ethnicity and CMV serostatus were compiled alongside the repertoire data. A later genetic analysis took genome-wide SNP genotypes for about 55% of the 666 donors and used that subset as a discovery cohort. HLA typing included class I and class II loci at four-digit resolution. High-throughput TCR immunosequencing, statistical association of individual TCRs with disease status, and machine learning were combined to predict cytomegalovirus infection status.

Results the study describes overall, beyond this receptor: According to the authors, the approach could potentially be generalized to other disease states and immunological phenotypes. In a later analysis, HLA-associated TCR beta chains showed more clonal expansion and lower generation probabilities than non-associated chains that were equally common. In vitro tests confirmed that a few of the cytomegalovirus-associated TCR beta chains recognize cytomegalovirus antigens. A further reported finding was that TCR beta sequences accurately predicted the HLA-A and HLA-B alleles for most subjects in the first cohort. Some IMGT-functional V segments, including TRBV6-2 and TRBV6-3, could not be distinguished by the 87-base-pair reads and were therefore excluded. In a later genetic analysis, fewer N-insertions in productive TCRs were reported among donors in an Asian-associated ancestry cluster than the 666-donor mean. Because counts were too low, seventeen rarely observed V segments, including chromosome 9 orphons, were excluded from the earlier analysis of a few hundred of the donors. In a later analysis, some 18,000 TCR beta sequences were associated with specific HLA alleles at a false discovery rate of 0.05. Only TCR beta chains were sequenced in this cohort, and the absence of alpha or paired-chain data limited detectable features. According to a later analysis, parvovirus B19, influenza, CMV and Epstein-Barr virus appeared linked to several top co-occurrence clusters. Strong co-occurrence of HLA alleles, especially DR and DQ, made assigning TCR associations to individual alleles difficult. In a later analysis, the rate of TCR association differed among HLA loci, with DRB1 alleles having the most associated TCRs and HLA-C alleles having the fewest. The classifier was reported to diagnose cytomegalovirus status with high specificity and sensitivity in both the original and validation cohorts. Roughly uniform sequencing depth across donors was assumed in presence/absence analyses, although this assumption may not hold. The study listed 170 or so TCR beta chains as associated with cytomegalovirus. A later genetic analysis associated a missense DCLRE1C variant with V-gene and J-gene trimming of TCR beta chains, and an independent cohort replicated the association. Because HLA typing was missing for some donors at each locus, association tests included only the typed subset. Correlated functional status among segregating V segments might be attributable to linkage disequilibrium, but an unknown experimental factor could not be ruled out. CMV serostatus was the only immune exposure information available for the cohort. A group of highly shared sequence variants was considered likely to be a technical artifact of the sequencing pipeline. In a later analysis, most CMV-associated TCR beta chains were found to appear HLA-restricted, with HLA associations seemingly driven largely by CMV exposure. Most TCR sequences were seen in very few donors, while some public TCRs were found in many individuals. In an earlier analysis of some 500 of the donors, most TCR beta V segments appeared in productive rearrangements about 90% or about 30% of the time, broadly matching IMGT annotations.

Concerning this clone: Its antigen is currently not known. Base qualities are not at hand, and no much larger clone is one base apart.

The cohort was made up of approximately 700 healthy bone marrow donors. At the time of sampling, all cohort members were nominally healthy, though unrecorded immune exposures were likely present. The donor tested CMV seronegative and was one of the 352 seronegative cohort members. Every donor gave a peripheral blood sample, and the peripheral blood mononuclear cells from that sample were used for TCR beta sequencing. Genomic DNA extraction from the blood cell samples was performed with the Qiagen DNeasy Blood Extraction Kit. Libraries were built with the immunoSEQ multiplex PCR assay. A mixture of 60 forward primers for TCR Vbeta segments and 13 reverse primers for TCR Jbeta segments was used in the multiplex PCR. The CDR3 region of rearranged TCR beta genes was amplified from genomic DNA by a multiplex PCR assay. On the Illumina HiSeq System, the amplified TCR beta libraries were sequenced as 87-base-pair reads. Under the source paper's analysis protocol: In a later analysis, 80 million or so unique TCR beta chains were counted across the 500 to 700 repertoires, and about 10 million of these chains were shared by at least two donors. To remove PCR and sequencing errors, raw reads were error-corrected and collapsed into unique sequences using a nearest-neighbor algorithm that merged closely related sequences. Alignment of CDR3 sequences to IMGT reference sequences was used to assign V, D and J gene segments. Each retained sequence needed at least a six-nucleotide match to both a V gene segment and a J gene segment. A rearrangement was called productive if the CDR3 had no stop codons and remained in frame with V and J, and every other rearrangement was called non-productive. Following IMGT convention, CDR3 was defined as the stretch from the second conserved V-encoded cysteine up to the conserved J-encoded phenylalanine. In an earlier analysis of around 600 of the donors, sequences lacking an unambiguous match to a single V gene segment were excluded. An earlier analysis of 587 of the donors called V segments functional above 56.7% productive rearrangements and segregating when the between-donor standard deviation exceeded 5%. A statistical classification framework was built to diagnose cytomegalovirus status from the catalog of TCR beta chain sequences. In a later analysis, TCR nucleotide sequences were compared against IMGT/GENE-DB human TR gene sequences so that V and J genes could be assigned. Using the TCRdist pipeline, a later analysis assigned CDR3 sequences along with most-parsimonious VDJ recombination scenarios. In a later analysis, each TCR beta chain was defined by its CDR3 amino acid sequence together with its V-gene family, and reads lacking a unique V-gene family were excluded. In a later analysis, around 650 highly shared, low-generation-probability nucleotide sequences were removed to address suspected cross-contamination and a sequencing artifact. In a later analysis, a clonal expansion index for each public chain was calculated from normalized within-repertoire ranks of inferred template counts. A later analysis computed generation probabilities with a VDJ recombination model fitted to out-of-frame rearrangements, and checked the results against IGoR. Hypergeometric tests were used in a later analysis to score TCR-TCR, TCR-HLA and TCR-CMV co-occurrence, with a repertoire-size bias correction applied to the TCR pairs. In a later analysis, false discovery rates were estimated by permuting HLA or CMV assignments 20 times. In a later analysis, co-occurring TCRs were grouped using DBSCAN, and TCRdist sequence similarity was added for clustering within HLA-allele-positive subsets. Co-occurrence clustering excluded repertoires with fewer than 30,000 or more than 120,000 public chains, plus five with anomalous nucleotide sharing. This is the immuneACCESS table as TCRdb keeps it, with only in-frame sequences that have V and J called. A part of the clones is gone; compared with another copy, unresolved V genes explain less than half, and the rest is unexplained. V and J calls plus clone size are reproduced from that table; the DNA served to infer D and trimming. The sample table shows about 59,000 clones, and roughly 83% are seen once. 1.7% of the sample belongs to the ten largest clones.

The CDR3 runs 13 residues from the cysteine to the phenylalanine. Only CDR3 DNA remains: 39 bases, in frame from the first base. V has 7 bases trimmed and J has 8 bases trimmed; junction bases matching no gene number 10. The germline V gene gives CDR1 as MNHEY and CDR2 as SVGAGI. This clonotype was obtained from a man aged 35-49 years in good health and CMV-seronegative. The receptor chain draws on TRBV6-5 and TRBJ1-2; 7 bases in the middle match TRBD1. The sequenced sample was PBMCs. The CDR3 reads CASTKQGTGGYTF. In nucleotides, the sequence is TGTGCCAGCACAAAACAGGGGACGGGGGGCTACACCTTC.